This T cell receptor beta chain was identified in a study of regulatory T cells in long-lasting Graves disease. Arm-PCR of CDR3 regions with iRepertoire HTBI primers generated TCR beta libraries. TCRdb redid the calling of the multiplex PCR reads with MiXCR, one entry per CDR3 protein. The data show 400,000 to 500,000 distinct CDR3 sequences, around 15% seen once. Described time point: newly diagnosed GD, antithyroid drugs for less than 3 months. Following extraction of RNA from PBMCs, that RNA was used to make the TCR library. Patients came through an endocrinology department, and that department was in Xi'an, China. Germline V CDR1 and CDR2: LGHDT, YNNKEL (reference sequence). The length of the CDR3 is 20 residues. With 0 bases clipped from V and 3 bases from J, the junction kept 19 bases outside the gene matches. This clonotype occurred a few times. The sample was also linked to a second study, of T cells in Graves' hyperthyroidism and ophthalmopathy. That work contributes: It was uncontrolled infection, other autoimmune disease, pregnancy or lactation that excluded patients.

The sample in question was peripheral blood mononuclear cells (PBMCs), obtained at new diagnosis, from a patient treated with antithyroid drugs. This sequence joins TRBV3-1 and TRBJ2-5; 7 nucleotides agree with TRBD1. The sequence was obtained from a woman aged 18-29 years with Graves disease. In DNA, the CDR3 is TGTGCCAGCAGCCAAGAAACCCGGACAGGCAGTGGGGGAGAGGAAGAGACCCAGTACTTC. Amino acid sequence: CASSQETRTGSGGEEETQYF.